This passage covers 22 T cell receptor beta chains from one sample sequenced in a study of human T cells and chemical hapten exposure. One entry per CDR3 protein, called by TCRdb with MiXCR from the RACE reads. The table lists about 160,000 distinct CDR3 sequences, 25% to 35% of them singletons. Specified time point: patch test 3, about 24 weeks after DPC sensitization. Treatment: therapeutic diphenylcyclopropenone sensitization with weekly scalp DPC. The sequences come from whole blood, collected in connection with sensitization to the hapten diphenylcyclopropenone (DPC). All receptors derive from a woman younger than 30 with alopecia areata. Some clones in this sample may be carry-over from other donors' samples.

The chain has TRBV20-1 and TRBJ1-2; D uncertain. The CDR3 contains 13 residues. Germline assignment: CDR1 DFQATT and CDR2 SNEGSKA (reference sequence). V was cut by 6 bases and J by 4 bases, with 15 bases left in between. CDR3 sequence reads: CSALDTHSYGYTF. The CDR3, as DNA: TGCAGTGCCCTAGATACCCACTCCTATGGCTACACCTTC.

V and J are TRBV9 and TRBJ1-3, with no clear D. The V end was cut by 1 base, the J end by 3 bases, with 5 bases between. Germline CDR1 reads SGDLS; CDR2 reads YYNGEE. This CDR3 has 13 amino acids. The CDR3 nucleotides read TGTGCCAGCAGCGTACAAGTTGGAAACACCATATATTTT. As protein: CASSVQVGNTIYF. The full variable domain, with the rest looked up from reference TRBV9 and TRBJ1-3, is DSGVTQTPKHLITATGQRVTLRCSPRSGDLSVYWYQQSLDQGLQFLIQYYNGEERAKGNILERFSAQQFPDLHSELNLSSLELGDSALYFCASSVQVGNTIYFGEGSWLTVV.

This clonotype was picked up a small number of times. The V and J genes are TRBV20-1 and TRBJ1-5, with D possibly TRBD1 on 5 matching bases. Germline assignment: CDR1 DFQATT and CDR2 SNEGSKA (reference sequence). The CDR3 consists of 13 residues. V was cut by 1 base and J by 7 bases, with 11 bases left in between. The CDR3 is CSARGGEAQPQHF. The CDR3 DNA reads TGCAGTGCTAGAGGAGGGGAGGCCCAGCCCCAGCATTTT.

Details on this clonotype: At one boundary the junction diverges from the germline segment, which might be a read error. The chain couples TRBV5-6 to TRBJ2-3; D is unclear. Germline assignment: CDR1 SGHDT and CDR2 YYEEEE. CDR3 size: 12 residues. In DNA form, the CDR3 reads TGTGCCGGCAGCCCGAAGGGAGATACGCAGTATTTT. It translates to CAGSPKGDTQYF. Full variable domain (missing parts from reference TRBV5-6 and TRBJ2-3): DAGVTQSPTHLIKTRGQQVTLRCSPKSGHDTVSWYQQALGQGPQFIFQYYEEEERQRGNFPDRFSGHQFPNYSSELNVNALLLGDSALYLCAGSPKGDTQYFGPGTRLTVL.

This clonotype was counted a few times. V gene TRBV4-2 combines with J gene TRBJ1-5; D may be TRBD1 (6 bases). Germline values: CDR1 LGHNA, CDR2 YNFKEQ. This CDR3 is built from 15 residues. V lost 1 base and J lost 2, with 9 bases in between. For the CDR3, the DNA is TGTGCCAGCAGCCAAGCAGGGGAGGGCAATCAGCCCCAGCATTTT. Translation gives CASSQAGEGNQPQHF.

In this sample, this clonotype turned up a few times. The chain employs TRBV27 and TRBJ2-1; 10 bases are shared with TRBD2. J lost 3 bases, V lost 5 bases, and 7 bases had no gene match. The CDR3 has 16 residues. The germline gives CDR1 MNHEY, CDR2 SMNVEV (reference sequence). CDR3 DNA sequence: TGTGCCAGCAGTGCTTCCGGGACTAGCGTCTACAATGAGCAGTTCTTC. Amino acids: CASSASGTSVYNEQFF.

This clonotype was detected only a few times. V and J are TRBV5-1 and TRBJ1-6; 10 bases match TRBD1. The CDR3 sequence is 14 residues long. The V gene's germline CDR1 is SGHRS and CDR2 YFSETQ. The V and J ends lost 4 bases and 7 bases, in that order; junction bases with no gene match: 2. CDR3 DNA: TGCGCCAGCAGCGTGGGACAGGGGAATTCACCCCTCCACTTT. The encoded protein is CASSVGQGNSPLHF. Full variable domain (rest looked up from reference TRBV5-1 and TRBJ1-6): KAGVTQTPRYLIKTRGQQVTLSCSPISGHRSVSWYQQTPGQGLQFLFEYFSETQRNKGNFPGRFSGRQFSNSRSEMNVSTLELGDSALYLCASSVGQGNSPLHFGNGTRLTVT.

This clonotype was picked up a small number of times. CDR3 loop: CASIPWGSGGEQFF. The CDR3 DNA is TGTGCCAGCATCCCTTGGGGCTCCGGGGGTGAGCAGTTCTTC. The rearrangement uses TRBV27 and TRBJ2-1, with D tentatively TRBD2 (6 bases). This CDR3 has 14 residues. Germline CDR1 reads MNHEY; CDR2 reads SMNVEV (reference sequence). Trimming stripped 7 bases from V and 9 bases from J, with 19 bases between.

V usage is TRBV7-9 and J usage is TRBJ2-7; D is ambiguous. V was trimmed by 6 bases and J by 3 bases, leaving 9 bases between them. The germline CDR1 and CDR2 sequences are SEHNR and FQNEAQ (reference sequence). The CDR3 has 12 residues. The CDR3 coding sequence is TGTGCCAGCAGTCCTCCCGTCTACGAGCAGTACTTC. Amino acids: CASSPPVYEQYF.

The chain is built from TRBV7-7 and TRBJ1-2; D is undetermined. Germline V lookup: CDR1 SSHAT, CDR2 FNYEAQ (reference sequence). The CDR3 has 13 residues. V lost 9 bases to trimming and J lost 2 bases, with 13 bases between them. The CDR3 region is CARPGFWNYGYTF. The CDR3 nucleotides read TGTGCCAGACCCGGGTTTTGGAACTATGGCTACACCTTC.

This clonotype was seen only once. The chain links TRBV4-3 to TRBJ2-7; 7 bases line up with TRBD2. The germline gives CDR1 LGHNA, CDR2 YSLEER. The CDR3 extends over 16 amino acids. The V segment lost 1 base and the J segment 3 bases; nucleotides outside the gene matches: 9. The CDR3 DNA is TGCGCCAGCAGCCAAGCCGCGGGCAGCGGGATCTACGAGCAGTACTTC. It translates to CASSQAAGSGIYEQYF.

This chain links TRBV23-1 with TRBJ2-7; D unresolved. TRBV23-1 has ORF status, its function being uncertain. Trimming took 0 bases from V and 9 from J, leaving 12 bases between them. The CDR3 is made up of 13 amino acids. The CDR3 bases are TGCGCCAGCAGTCAATCTCCCGGCTCCCGGCAGTACTTC. This encodes CASSQSPGSRQYF.

This clonotype was detected ten times or more. V and J are TRBV10-3 and TRBJ2-7; tentative D call: TRBD1 (6 bases). This CDR3 comprises 12 residues. The V gene's germline CDR1 is ENHRY and CDR2 SYGVKD. V lost 0 bases, J lost 9 bases, and 9 bases lay in between. The CDR3 sequence: CAISESKGVQYF. In DNA form, the CDR3 reads TGTGCCATCAGTGAGTCGAAGGGGGTGCAGTACTTC.

V is TRBV20-1 and J is TRBJ2-3, with 8 bases aligning to TRBD1. Germline-derived CDR1 and CDR2 are DFQATT and SNEGSKA (reference sequence). The CDR3 contains 12 residues. Unmatched junction bases numbered 3, after V lost 6 bases and J lost 4 bases. The CDR3 loop is CSAQGAADTQYF. The DNA of the CDR3 is TGCAGTGCGCAGGGGGCAGCAGATACGCAGTATTTT.

V usage is TRBV10-3 and J usage is TRBJ1-2, with 7 bases fitting TRBD1. The V gene end was trimmed by 8 bases and the J gene end by 2 bases; junction bases not matched to a gene: 8. The CDR3 covers 14 residues. Germline V gene sequence: CDR1 ENHRY, CDR2 SYGVKD. The CDR3 DNA reads as TGTGCCATCGAGAGACAGGGAACCAACTATGGCTACACCTTC. Its translation: CAIERQGTNYGYTF.

V is TRBV7-9 and J is TRBJ1-1; a weak D match, TRBD1 (6 bases). The CDR3 is 14 residues long. Per the germline V gene, CDR1 is SEHNR and CDR2 is FQNEAQ (reference sequence). Trimming left V 4 bases short and J 7 bases short, with 16 bases between. The CDR3 bases are TGTGCCAGCAGCTCTACCTGGGCAGGGGATGAAGCTTTCTTT. It is translated as CASSSTWAGDEAFF.

V is TRBV6-5 and J is TRBJ1-2; D is perhaps TRBD1 (5 bases). The germline gives CDR1 MNHEY, CDR2 SVGAGI. V lost 6 bases and J 3 bases, leaving 11 bases between the germline ends. The CDR3 spans 13 residues. The CDR3 loop reads CASSPDKHYGYTF. The DNA of the CDR3 is TGTGCCAGCAGCCCGGACAAACACTATGGCTACACCTTC.

The table lists this clonotype with a few counts. At one end the junction does not follow the germline gene, possibly because of a read error. This chain uses TRBV4-3 with TRBJ1-2; a weak D match, TRBD1 (6 bases). CDR1 is LGHNA and CDR2 is YSLEER in the germline V gene. The CDR3 extends over 15 amino acids. CDR3 loop: CASSQGIKGVDGYTF. The CDR3 nucleotides read TGTGCCAGCAGCCAAGGGATCAAGGGGGTGGATGGCTACACCTTC.

The V call is TRBV7-8, the J call TRBJ1-6; D remains unclear. Per germline, CDR1 SGHVS and CDR2 FQNEAQ. This CDR3 comprises 13 residues. Trimming cost V 5 bases and J 10 bases, with 12 bases left between them. The chain's CDR3 is CASSDALNSPLHF. The CDR3 DNA is TGTGCCAGCAGCGATGCCCTCAACTCACCCCTCCACTTT. The complete variable domain, with remaining parts taken from reference TRBV7-8 and TRBJ1-6, reads GAGVSQSPRYKVAKRGQDVALRCDPISGHVSLFWYQQALGQGPEFLTYFQNEAQLDKSGLPSDRFFAERPEGSVSTLKIQRTQQEDSAVYLCASSDALNSPLHFGNGTRLTVT.

This clonotype turned up a few times. The chain recombines TRBV11-2 with TRBJ2-1; 7 positions match TRBD2. Germline V gene lookup returns CDR1 SGHAT and CDR2 FQNNGV. The CDR3 length is 15 residues. The V gene end was trimmed by 3 bases and the J gene end by 6 bases; junction bases not matched to a gene: 8. CDR3 protein: CASSFWDGGFNEQFF. DNA for the CDR3: TGTGCCAGCAGCTTTTGGGACGGGGGGTTCAATGAGCAGTTCTTC.

Ten or more counts support this clonotype. The rearrangement joins TRBV20-1 to TRBJ2-5, with D tentatively TRBD2 (5 bases). Germline V gene sequence: CDR1 DFQATT, CDR2 SNEGSKA (reference sequence). CDR3 length: 10 amino acids. V gave up 6 bases and J gave up 5 bases, with 7 bases separating them. The CDR3 reads CSARGETQYF. Written as DNA, the CDR3 is TGCAGTGCCCGCGGGGAGACCCAGTACTTC.

The genes are TRBV19 and TRBJ2-5; TRBD2 is a possible D gene (5 bases). This CDR3 region has 13 residues. The ends were cut back, 5 bases at V and 2 bases at J, with 9 bases in the middle. The germline V gene has CDR1 LNHDA and CDR2 SQIVND (reference sequence). CDR3 sequence (DNA): TGTGCCAGTAGTTGGGGAGTACAAGAGACCCAGTACTTC. Translating it yields CASSWGVQETQYF.